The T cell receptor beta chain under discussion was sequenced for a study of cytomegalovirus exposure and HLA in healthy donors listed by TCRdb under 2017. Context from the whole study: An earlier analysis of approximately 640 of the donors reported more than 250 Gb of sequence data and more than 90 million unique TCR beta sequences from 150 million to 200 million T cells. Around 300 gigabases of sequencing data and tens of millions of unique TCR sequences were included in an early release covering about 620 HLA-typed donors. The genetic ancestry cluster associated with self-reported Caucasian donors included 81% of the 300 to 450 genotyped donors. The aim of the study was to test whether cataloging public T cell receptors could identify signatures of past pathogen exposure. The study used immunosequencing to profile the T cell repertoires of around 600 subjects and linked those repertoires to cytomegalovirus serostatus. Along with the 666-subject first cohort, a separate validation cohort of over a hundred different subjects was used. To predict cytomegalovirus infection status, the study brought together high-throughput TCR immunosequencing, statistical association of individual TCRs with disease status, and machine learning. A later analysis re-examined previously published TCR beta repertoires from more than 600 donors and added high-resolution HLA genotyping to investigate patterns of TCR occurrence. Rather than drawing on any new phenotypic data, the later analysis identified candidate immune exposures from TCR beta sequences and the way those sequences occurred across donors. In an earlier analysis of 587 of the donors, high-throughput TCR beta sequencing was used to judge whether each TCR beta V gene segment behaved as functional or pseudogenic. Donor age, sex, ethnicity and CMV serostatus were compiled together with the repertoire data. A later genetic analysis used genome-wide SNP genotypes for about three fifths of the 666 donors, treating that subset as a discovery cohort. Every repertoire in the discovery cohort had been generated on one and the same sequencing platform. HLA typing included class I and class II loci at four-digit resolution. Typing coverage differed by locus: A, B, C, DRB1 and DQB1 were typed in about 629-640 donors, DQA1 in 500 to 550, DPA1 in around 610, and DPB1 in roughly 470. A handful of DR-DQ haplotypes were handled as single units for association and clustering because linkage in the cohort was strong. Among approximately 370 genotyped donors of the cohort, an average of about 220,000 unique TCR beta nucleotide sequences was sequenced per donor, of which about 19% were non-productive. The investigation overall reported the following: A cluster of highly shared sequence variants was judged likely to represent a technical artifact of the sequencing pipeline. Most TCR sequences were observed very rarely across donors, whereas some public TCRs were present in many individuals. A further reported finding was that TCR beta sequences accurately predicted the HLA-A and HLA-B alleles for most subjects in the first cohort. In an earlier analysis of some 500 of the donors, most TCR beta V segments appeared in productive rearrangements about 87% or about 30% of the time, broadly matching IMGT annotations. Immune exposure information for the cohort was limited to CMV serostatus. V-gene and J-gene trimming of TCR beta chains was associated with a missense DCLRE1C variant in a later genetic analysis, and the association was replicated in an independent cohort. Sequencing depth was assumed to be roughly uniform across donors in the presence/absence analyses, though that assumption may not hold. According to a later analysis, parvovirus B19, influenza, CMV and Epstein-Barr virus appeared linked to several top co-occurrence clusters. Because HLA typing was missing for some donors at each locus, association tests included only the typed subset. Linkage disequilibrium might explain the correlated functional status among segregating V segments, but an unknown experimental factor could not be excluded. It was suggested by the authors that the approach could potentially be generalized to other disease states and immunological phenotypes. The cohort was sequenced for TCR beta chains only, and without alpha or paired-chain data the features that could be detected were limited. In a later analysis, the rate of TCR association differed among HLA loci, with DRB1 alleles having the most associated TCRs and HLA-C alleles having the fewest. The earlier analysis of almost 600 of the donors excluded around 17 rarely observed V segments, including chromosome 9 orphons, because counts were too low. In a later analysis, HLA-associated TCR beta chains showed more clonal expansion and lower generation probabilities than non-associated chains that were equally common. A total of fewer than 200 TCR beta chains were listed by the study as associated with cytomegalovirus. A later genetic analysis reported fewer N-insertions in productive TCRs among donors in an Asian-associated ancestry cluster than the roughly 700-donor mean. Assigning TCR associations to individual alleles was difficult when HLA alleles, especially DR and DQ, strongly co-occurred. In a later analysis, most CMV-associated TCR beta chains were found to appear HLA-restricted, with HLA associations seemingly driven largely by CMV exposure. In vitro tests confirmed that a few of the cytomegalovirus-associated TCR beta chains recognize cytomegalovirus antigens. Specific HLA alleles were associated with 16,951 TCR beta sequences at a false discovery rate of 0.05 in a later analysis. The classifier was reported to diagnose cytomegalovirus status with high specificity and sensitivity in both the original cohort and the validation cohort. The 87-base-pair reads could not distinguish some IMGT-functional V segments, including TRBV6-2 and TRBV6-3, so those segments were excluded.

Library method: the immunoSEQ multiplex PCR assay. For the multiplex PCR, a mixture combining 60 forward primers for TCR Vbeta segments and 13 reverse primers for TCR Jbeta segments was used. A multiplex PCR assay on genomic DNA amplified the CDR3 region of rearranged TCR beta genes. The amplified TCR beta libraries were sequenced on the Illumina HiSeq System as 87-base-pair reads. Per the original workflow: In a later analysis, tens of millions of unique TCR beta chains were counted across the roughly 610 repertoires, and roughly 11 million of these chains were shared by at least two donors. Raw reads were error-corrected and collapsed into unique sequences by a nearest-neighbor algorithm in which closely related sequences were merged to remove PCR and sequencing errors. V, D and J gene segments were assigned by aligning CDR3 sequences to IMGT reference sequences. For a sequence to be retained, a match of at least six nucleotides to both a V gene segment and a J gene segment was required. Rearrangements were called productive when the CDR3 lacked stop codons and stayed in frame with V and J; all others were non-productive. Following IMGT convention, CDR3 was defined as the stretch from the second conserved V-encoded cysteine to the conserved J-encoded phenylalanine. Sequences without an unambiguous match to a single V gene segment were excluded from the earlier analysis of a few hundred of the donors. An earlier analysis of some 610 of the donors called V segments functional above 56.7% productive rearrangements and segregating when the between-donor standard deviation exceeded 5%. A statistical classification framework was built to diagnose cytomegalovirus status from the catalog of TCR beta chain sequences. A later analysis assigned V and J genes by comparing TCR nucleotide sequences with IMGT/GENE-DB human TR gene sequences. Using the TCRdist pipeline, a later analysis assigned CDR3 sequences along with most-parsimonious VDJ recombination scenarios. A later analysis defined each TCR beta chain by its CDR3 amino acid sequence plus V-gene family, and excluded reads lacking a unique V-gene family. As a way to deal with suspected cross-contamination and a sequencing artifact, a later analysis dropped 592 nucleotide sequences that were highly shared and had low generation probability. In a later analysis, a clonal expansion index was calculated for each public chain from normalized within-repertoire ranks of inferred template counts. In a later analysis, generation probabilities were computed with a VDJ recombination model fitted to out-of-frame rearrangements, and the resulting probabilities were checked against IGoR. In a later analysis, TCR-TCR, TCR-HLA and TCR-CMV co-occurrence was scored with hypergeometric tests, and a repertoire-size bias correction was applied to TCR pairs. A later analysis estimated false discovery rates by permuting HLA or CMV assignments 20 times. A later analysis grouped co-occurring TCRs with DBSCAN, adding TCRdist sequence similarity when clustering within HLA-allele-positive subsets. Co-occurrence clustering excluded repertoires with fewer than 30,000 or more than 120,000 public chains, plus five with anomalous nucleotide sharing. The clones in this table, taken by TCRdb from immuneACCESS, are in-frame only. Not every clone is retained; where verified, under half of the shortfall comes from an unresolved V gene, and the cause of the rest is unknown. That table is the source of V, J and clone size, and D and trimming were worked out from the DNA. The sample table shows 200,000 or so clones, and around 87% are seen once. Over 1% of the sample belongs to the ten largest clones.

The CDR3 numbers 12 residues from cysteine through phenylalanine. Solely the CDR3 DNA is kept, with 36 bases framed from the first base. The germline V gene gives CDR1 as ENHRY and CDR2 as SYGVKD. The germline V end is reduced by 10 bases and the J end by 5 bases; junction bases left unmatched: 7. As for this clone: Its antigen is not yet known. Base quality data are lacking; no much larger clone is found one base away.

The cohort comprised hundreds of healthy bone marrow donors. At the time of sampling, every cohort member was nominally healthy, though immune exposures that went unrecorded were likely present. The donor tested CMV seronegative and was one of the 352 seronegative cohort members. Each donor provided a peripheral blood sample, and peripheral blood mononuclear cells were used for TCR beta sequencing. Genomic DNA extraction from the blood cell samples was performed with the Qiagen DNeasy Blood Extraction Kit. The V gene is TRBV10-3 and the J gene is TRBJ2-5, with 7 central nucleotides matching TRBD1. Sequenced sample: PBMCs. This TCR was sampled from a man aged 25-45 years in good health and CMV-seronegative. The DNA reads TGTGCCACACGACAGGGTCGGGAGACCCAGTACTTC. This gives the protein CATRQGRETQYF.